This paragraph covers one T cell receptor (beta chain) sequence. This clone's antigen is unknown. No base quality values were provided; no much bigger clone lies one nucleotide off. The label giving this sample's time point can be read as: week 23, last vaccination. A 20-mer mutant IDH1 peptide at 300 micrograms in Montanide made up each vaccine dose, which was injected subcutaneously together with topical imiquimod. Donors had newly diagnosed WHO grade 3 or 4 IDH1-mutant astrocytomas with loss of nuclear ATRX. The samples were drawn from NOA16, a multicentre, single-arm, open-label phase I trial in Germany that tested a mutant IDH1 peptide vaccine in humans for the first time. Genomic DNA for TCRB sequencing was isolated from EDTA blood with the DNeasy Blood and Tissue Kit. The data were obtained in a study of a mutant IDH1 vaccine in newly diagnosed glioma (dated by TCRdb to about 2021). Study-level background: Patients were given eight vaccinations, in weeks 1, 3, 5, 7, 11, 15, 19 and 23, which matched visits V03 through V10. Vaccination was initiated 4-6 weeks after radiotherapy alone, or concurrently with temozolomide cycles in the chemotherapy-containing groups. Of the approximately 33 treated patients, about 62% were male and around 40% were female, and the mean age was roughly 40 years. Before enrollment, most patients had been given radiochemotherapy with temozolomide as standard therapy, while the rest had received either radiotherapy alone or temozolomide alone. Peripheral blood was drawn at six visits: V03 (baseline), V05, V07, V10, V12 and V13. Longitudinal TCRB deep sequencing was performed for roughly 27 treated patients wherever samples were available for exploratory analyses.

The research as a whole found: The authors stated that sample limitations prevented analyses of patient blood samples from being reproduced. Immune responses induced by the vaccine were seen in 90% to 95% of patients across multiple MHC alleles. PBMC samples for TCRB deep sequencing were selected based on availability. Pseudoprogression appeared unrelated to alterations in the top peripheral T cell clonotypes detected by TCRB sequencing.

Inclusive of the bounding cysteine and phenylalanine, the CDR3 is 15 residues long. Only the CDR3 DNA stays, 45 bases, in frame from base 1. Library prep was done by the immunoSEQ multiplex PCR assay. The hsTCRB Kit was used according to the manufacturer's protocol to amplify rearranged TCR beta chain sequences. Sequencing of TCRB libraries was carried out on an Illumina MiSeq. The authors processed their data as follows. Demultiplexing, trimming and gene mapping were performed with the kit vendor's proprietary platform. TCRdb took this table from immuneACCESS and kept in-frame rearrangements with V and J called. Such tables lack part of the clones; where checked against another copy, unresolved V genes explain under half of the gap, and the rest is unexplained. The V and J calls and clone size come from that table; D and trimming were worked out from the DNA. Counted in this sample were tens of thousands of clones; 80% to 90% of them appeared once. Roughly 4% of the sample is held by the ten biggest clonotypes.

Sequencing used PBMCs, obtained from a glioma patient whose treatment included an IDH1 peptide vaccine. This sequence was found in a man under 40 with glioma. The rearrangement joined TRBV21-1 to TRBJ1-1; the tabulated D call, TRBD1, remains unverified against the DNA. TRBV21-1 is shown as a pseudogene. The nucleotide sequence reads as follows: TGTGCCAGCAGATGGGGCGGACAGGGGAACACTGAAGCTTTCTTT. This translates into CASRWGGQGNTEAFF.